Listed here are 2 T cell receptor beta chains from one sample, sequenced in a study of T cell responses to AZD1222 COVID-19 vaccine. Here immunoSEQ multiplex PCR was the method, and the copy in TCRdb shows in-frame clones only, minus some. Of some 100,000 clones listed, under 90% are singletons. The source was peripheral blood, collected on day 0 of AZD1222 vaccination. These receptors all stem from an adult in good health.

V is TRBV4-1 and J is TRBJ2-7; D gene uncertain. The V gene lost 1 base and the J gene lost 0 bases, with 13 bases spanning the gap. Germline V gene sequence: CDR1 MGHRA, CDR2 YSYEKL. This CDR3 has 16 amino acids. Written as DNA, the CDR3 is TGCGCCAGCAGCCAAGCCCGGACGGCGAGCTCCTACGAGCAGTACTTC. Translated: CASSQARTASSYEQYF.

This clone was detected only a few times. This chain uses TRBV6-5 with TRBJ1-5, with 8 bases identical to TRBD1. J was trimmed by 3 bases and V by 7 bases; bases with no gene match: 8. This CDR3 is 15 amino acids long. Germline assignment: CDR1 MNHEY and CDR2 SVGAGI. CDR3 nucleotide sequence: TGTGCCAGCACCGGGATGGGACAGGCCAATCAGCCCCAGCATTTT. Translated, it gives CASTGMGQANQPQHF.